A single T cell receptor beta chain is shown here with its context. Antigen specificity is unknown. This entry is derived from a study of cytomegalovirus exposure and HLA in healthy donors. Study-level information: The 95 to 150 validation repertoires, a later analysis reported, used the same platform as the 666 first-cohort repertoires.

Sequencing was performed with immunoSEQ multiplex PCR; in TCRdb, only in-frame clones are kept and a portion is missing. The sample shows approximately 210,000 clones, roughly 86% of them seen only once. Regarding the study as a whole: In vitro testing confirmed three CMV-associated chains as specific for CMV antigens. According to the study, 160 or so TCR beta chains were cytomegalovirus-associated. The majority of TCR sequences were rare, yet some public TCRs appeared in many donors.

V lost 2 bases and J 4 bases, leaving 18 bases between the germline ends. The germline V gene has CDR1 SGHRS and CDR2 YFSETQ. The CDR3 loop spans 16 amino acids. This receptor was taken from a woman between 18 and 30 years old in good health and CMV-seronegative. Sequenced: PBMCs. V usage is TRBV5-1 and J usage is TRBJ1-2, with D possibly being TRBD1 (6 bases). CDR3 sequence (DNA): TGCGCCAGCAGCTTAGGGGAAGGGGGACTAGGCTATGGCTACACCTTC. This sequence encodes CASSLGEGGLGYGYTF. Full variable domain (outside the CDR3, taken from reference TRBV5-1 and TRBJ1-2): KAGVTQTPRYLIKTRGQQVTLSCSPISGHRSVSWYQQTPGQGLQFLFEYFSETQRNKGNFPGRFSGRQFSNSRSEMNVSTLELGDSALYLCASSLGEGGLGYGYTFGSGTRLTVV.